The present entry profiles one T cell receptor (beta chain) with its context. Antigen specificity is unknown. This specimen belongs to a study of cytomegalovirus exposure and HLA in healthy donors. Study findings and constraints: Rarity marked most TCR sequences, yet some public TCRs occurred in many donors. One later analysis reportedly identified an Asian-associated ancestry cluster that showed fewer N-insertions than the roughly 670-donor mean.

Trimming removed 5 bases at V and 5 bases at J, with 15 bases between. The CDR3 contains 14 residues. The germline gives CDR1 SGHVS, CDR2 FQNEAQ. 13 Jbeta primers and 60 Vbeta primers were used for the PCR. TCRdb's copy holds only in-frame clones and misses some; the assay was immunoSEQ multiplex PCR. The sample shows approximately 190,000 clones, roughly 84% of them seen only once. The chain couples TRBV7-8 to TRBJ2-5, with a possible D match to TRBD2 (5 bases). The sample taken for sequencing was PBMCs. The sequence was obtained from a boy between 10 and 17 years old in good health and CMV-seronegative. As DNA, the CDR3 is TGTGCCAGCAGCCGGGATTCGACGAGGGAGACCCAGTACTTC. This encodes CASSRDSTRETQYF.